A selection of T cell receptor beta chains follows, all from one sample in a study of beta chain features in type 1 diabetes. Profiling relied on immunoSEQ multiplex PCR, and the TCRdb table lists in-frame clones only, not all of them. The sample consists of hundreds of thousands of clones, roughly 31% of them appearing once. Sequencing used naive CD4+ T cells from blood. The receptors stem from a man between 18 and 29 years old in good health. Each CDR3 is given without its conserved first and last residue.

cdr3_length	v_call	j_call	cdr3_aa
11	TRBV25-1	TRBJ1-3	ASSAVAGNTIY
14	TRBV5-1	TRBJ2-7	ASSSTGTRSSYEQY
8	TRBV29-1	TRBJ2-1	SVGGYEQF
9	TRBV7-9	TRBJ2-5	ASEGEETQY
15	TRBV4-3	TRBJ2-1	ASSQVKQANSYNEQF
14	TRBV5-1	TRBJ2-3	ASSLEGGRATDTQY
10	TRBV25-1	TRBJ1-5	ASSWANQPQH
12	TRBV30	TRBJ2-2	AWISGGGTGELF
11	TRBV30	TRBJ1-2	AWSVLRTSGYT
12	TRBV5-1	TRBJ2-1	ASSRAVNYNEQF
13	TRBV11-2	TRBJ1-1	ASSSPRQGNTEAF
11	TRBV4-2	TRBJ2-1	ASSRERALEQF
12	TRBV12-5	TRBJ2-1	ASGLGQAYNEQF
12	TRBV7-9	TRBJ2-5	ASSDRGRQETQY
10	TRBV2	TRBJ1-1	ASSWTAIEAF
12	TRBV30	TRBJ2-1	AWSVRGTSGKTF
11	TRBV19	TRBJ2-7	ATAGTGLEEQY
12	TRBV18	TRBJ2-5	ASSRRDREETQY
11	TRBV30	TRBJ1-4	ASYGGGREKLF
11	TRBV29-1	TRBJ2-3	SGAGTGIHTQY
9	TRBV30	TRBJ2-7	AWSVTVEQY
14	TRBV4-1	TRBJ2-6	ASSQPGTAGANVLT
13	TRBV27	TRBJ2-4	ASSLQGLAKNIQY
14	TRBV30	TRBJ2-1	AWSPPGQGFNNEQF
13	TRBV4-3	TRBJ2-7	ASSQEVAGPHEQY
13	TRBV5-1	TRBJ2-6	ASSGQSSGANVLT
12	TRBV7-9	TRBJ2-1	ASSFSWAYNEQF
12	TRBV6-5	TRBJ2-3	ASGGLPKSDTQY
13	TRBV29-1	TRBJ2-3	SVQGDRGATDTQY
13	TRBV7-3	TRBJ2-1	ASSYASGAYNEQF
12	TRBV4-3	TRBJ2-7	ASSQTRAGFEQY
13	TRBV25-1	TRBJ2-1	ASSDPSGNYNEQF
12	TRBV12-5	TRBJ2-7	ASGEGPQPYEQY
13	TRBV7-3	TRBJ2-1	ASSSLADTYNEQF
12	TRBV2	TRBJ2-3	ASLIRGLADTQY
14	TRBV7-2	TRBJ2-4	ASSRPDRIAKNIQY
11	TRBV4-1	TRBJ2-5	ASSQLGGETQY
14	TRBV5-4	TRBJ2-3	ASSLSSARSTDTQY
13	TRBV9	TRBJ1-2	ASSPWDRGNYGYT
13	TRBV27	TRBJ1-5	ASSFDRVSNQPQH
11	TRBV2	TRBJ1-5	ASSIDRGLPQH
14	TRBV7-2	TRBJ2-3	ASSYSGSDETDTQY
13	TRBV30	TRBJ1-5	AWRRETGIGQPQH
10	TRBV2	TRBJ1-1	AGGRMNTEAF
14	TRBV28	TRBJ2-1	ASSSSSASSYNEQF
10	TRBV29-1	TRBJ2-1	SDQNGVNEQF
9	TRBV2	TRBJ2-1	ARIYRDQQF
13	TRBV7-9	TRBJ2-2	ASSLTGIVSGELF
9	TRBV9	TRBJ2-7	ASSADSEQY
11	TRBV30	TRBJ2-1	AWSGSSYNEQF
13	TRBV29-1	TRBJ2-7	SVEVGSSPTYEQY
14	TRBV4-3	TRBJ2-3	ASSQLAGGRTDTQY
15	TRBV2	TRBJ2-6	ASSEYRVSSGANVLT
13	TRBV27	TRBJ2-5	ASTKWTARGETQY
13	TRBV5-6	TRBJ2-1	ASSRLAGANNEQF
13	TRBV6-6	TRBJ1-5	ASSLPTDPHQPQH
9	TRBV11-1	TRBJ2-7	ASSLRYEQY
11	TRBV10-3	TRBJ2-1	ASRPAGANEQF
13	TRBV7-3	TRBJ2-3	ASSLGDPDRDTQY